These 15 T cell receptor beta chains were sequenced from one sample in a study of immune evolution from preneoplasia to lung adenocarcinoma. TCRdb's table, derived via immunoSEQ multiplex PCR, lists solely in-frame clones and lacks some. The sample lists some 4,900 clones; under 80% were seen once. The sequencing input was FFPE minimally invasive lung adenocarcinoma tissue. Every receptor here comes from a person aged 70 to 80 with lung adenocarcinoma.

The chain links TRBV27 to TRBJ2-1; D is possibly TRBD1 (6 bases). Germline lookup yields CDR1 MNHEY and CDR2 SMNVEV (reference sequence). V shed 2 bases and J shed 8 bases, with 16 bases lying between them. The CDR3 has 15 amino acids. CDR3 sequence reads: CASSLTRTQGDEQFF. The CDR3 DNA follows: TGTGCCAGCAGTTTAACCCGGACACAGGGAGATGAGCAGTTCTTC.

This chain joins TRBV7-2 and TRBJ2-3; tentative D call: TRBD2 (6 bases). The CDR3 totals 14 residues. Germline-derived CDR1 and CDR2 are SGHTA and FQGNSA. V shed 3 bases and J shed 5 bases, with 12 bases lying between them. The CDR3 DNA reads as TGTGCCAGCAGCTTGCCGGGAGTAGGAGATACGCAGTATTTT. This sequence encodes CASSLPGVGDTQYF.

The V and J genes are TRBV18 and TRBJ2-1, with TRBD1 matching over 8 bases. The CDR3 consists of 13 residues. The V segment lost 4 bases and the J segment 9 bases; nucleotides outside the gene matches: 5. Germline-derived CDR1 and CDR2 are KGHSH and LQKENI. The CDR3 region is CASSQQGGPEQFF. The CDR3 DNA is TGTGCCAGCTCACAACAGGGGGGCCCTGAGCAGTTCTTC.

This clone turned up a few times. The rearrangement joins TRBV28 to TRBJ2-7; 7 bases line up with TRBD1. The J segment lost 5 bases and the V segment lost 5 bases, leaving 9 bases of the junction unmatched. The CDR3 consists of 14 residues. The germline V gene encodes CDR1 MDHEN and CDR2 SYDVKM. The CDR3 loop reads CASSRQGTSHEQYF. The CDR3 DNA is TGTGCCAGCAGTAGACAGGGCACATCCCACGAGCAGTACTTC. The variable domain in full, completed from reference TRBV28 and TRBJ2-7, reads DVKVTQSSRYLVKRTGEKVFLECVQDMDHENMFWYRQDPGLGLRLIYFSYDVKMKEKGDIPEGYSVSREKKERFSLILESASTNQTSMYLCASSRQGTSHEQYFGPGTRLTVT.

This rearrangement joins TRBV5-1 to TRBJ2-1; 9 bases map to TRBD1. The CDR3 is 15 residues long. Trimming removed 4 bases from V and 9 bases from J; junction bases left unmatched: 11. Per the germline V gene, CDR1 is SGHRS and CDR2 is YFSETQ. The CDR3 coding sequence is TGCGCCAGCAGCCCCGGACAGGGGAAGGGGACTGAGCAGTTCTTC. This codes for CASSPGQGKGTEQFF.

This chain connects TRBV5-4 to TRBJ2-3; 7 bases are a match to TRBD1. CDR3 length equals 15 residues. The V gene end was trimmed by 4 bases and the J gene end by 7 bases; junction bases not matched to a gene: 12. The V gene's germline CDR1 is SGHNT and CDR2 YYREEE (reference sequence). The DNA of the CDR3 is TGTGCCAGCAGCACCCCACAGGGGACCTATAATACGCAGTATTTT. Its protein product is CASSTPQGTYNTQYF.

Here the CDR3 DNA reads TGTGCCTGGAGTTACGGACCCTACGAGCAGTACTTC. It translates to CAWSYGPYEQYF. The rearrangement uses TRBV30 and TRBJ2-7, with no clear D. The CDR3 is 12 amino acids. Between the trimmed V and J ends, which lost 2 bases and 2 bases, there was a span of 7 bases. Germline V lookup: CDR1 GTSNPN, CDR2 SVGIG (reference sequence).

V usage is TRBV5-4 and J usage is TRBJ1-4, with a possible D match to TRBD1 (6 bases). Germline CDR1 and CDR2: SGHNT and YYREEE (reference sequence). This CDR3 contains 16 residues. Trimming left V 3 bases short and J 7 bases short, with 19 bases between. CDR3 in DNA: TGTGCCAGCAGCTGGGAACCGGGGACAATGGGTGAAAAACTGTTTTTT. Its protein is CASSWEPGTMGEKLFF.

This clone occurred once. The V and J genes are TRBV7-9 and TRBJ2-1; perhaps TRBD2 as D (5 bases). This CDR3 has 14 amino acids. CDR1 is SEHNR, CDR2 FQNEAQ, per germline (reference sequence). V shed 3 bases and J shed 6 bases, with 12 bases lying between them. The CDR3 loop is CASSFLEAGNEQFF. CDR3 sequence (DNA): TGTGCCAGCAGCTTTTTGGAGGCCGGCAATGAGCAGTTCTTC.

The gene calls are TRBV27 and TRBJ2-2, with 10 bases matching TRBD2. Germline values: CDR1 MNHEY, CDR2 SMNVEV (reference sequence). V was clipped by 3 bases and J by 9 bases; unmatched bases: 4. This CDR3 is built from 14 residues. The CDR3 reads CASSLTSGYRELFF. The CDR3 nucleotides are TGTGCCAGCAGTTTGACTAGCGGGTACCGGGAGCTGTTTTTT.

In this sample, this clone turned up once. The CDR3: CASSFWRGEGTEAFF. The CDR3 nucleotides read TGTGCCAGCAGCTTTTGGCGTGGGGAGGGCACTGAAGCTTTCTTT. The gene calls are TRBV7-9 and TRBJ1-1; no clear D. CDR1 and CDR2 (germline): SEHNR, FQNEAQ (reference sequence). Trimming took 3 bases from V and 4 from J, leaving 15 bases between them. This CDR3 comprises 15 residues. The full variable domain, with the rest looked up from reference TRBV7-9 and TRBJ1-1, is DTGVSQNPRHKITKRGQNVTFRCDPISEHNRLYWYRQTLGQGPEFLTYFQNEAQLEKSRLLSDRFSAERPKGSFSTLEIQRTEQGDSAMYLCASSFWRGEGTEAFFGQGTRLTVV.

This clone was counted between two and nine times. J is TRBJ2-7 and V is TRBV7-9, with 8 bases matching TRBD1. CDR3 length: 13 amino acids. Trimming cost V 5 bases and J 3 bases; bases outside gene matches: 3. The V gene's germline CDR1 is SEHNR and CDR2 FQNEAQ (reference sequence). The CDR3 DNA follows: TGTGCCAGCAGCACGGGACAGGACTACGAGCAGTACTTC. This gives the protein CASSTGQDYEQYF.

This chain uses TRBV10-2 with TRBJ1-4; D is unclear. In germline, CDR1 is WSHSY, CDR2 SAAADI. V was cut by 2 bases and J by 6 bases, with 7 bases left in between. The CDR3 extends over 13 amino acids. The CDR3 DNA sequence: TGCGCCAGCAGTGAGGCGGAGTATGAAAAACTGTTTTTT. It codes for CASSEAEYEKLFF.

The chain employs TRBV10-3 and TRBJ2-2, with D tentatively TRBD1 or TRBD2 (5 bases each). CDR3 length: 14 amino acids. The V gene lost 5 bases and the J gene lost 8 bases, with 15 bases spanning the gap. Per germline, CDR1 ENHRY and CDR2 SYGVKD. CDR3 sequence: CAISQGPTPGELFF. As DNA, the CDR3 is TGTGCCATCAGTCAGGGACCCACACCTGGGGAGCTGTTTTTT.

The rearrangement uses TRBV5-1 and TRBJ2-7; TRBD2 agrees at 7 bases. This CDR3 contains 16 residues. Germline V lookup: CDR1 SGHRS, CDR2 YFSETQ. V lost 0 bases, J lost 7 bases, and 13 bases stayed unmatched. The DNA for the CDR3 is TGCGCCAGCAGCTTGGTTGTGGGGGGGACCCGCCAGGAGCAGTACTTC. Translation gives CASSLVVGGTRQEQYF. Full variable domain (outside the CDR3, taken from reference TRBV5-1 and TRBJ2-7): KAGVTQTPRYLIKTRGQQVTLSCSPISGHRSVSWYQQTPGQGLQFLFEYFSETQRNKGNFPGRFSGRQFSNSRSEMNVSTLELGDSALYLCASSLVVGGTRQEQYFGPGTRLTVT.